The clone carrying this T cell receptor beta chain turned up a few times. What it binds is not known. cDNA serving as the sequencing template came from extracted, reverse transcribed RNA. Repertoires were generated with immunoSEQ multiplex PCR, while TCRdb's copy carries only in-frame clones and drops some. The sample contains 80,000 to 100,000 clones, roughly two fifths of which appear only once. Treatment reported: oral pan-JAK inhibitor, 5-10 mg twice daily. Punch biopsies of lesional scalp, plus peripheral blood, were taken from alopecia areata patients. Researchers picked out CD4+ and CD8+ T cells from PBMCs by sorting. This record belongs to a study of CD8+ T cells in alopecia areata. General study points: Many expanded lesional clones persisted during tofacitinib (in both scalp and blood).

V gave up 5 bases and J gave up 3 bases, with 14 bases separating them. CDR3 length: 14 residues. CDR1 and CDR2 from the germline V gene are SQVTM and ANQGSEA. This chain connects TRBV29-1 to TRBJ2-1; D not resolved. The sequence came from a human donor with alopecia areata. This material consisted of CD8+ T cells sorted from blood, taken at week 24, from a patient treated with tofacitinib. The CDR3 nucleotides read TGCAGCGTTCCGCATACAAAGAACTACAATGAGCAGTTCTTC. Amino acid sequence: CSVPHTKNYNEQFF.